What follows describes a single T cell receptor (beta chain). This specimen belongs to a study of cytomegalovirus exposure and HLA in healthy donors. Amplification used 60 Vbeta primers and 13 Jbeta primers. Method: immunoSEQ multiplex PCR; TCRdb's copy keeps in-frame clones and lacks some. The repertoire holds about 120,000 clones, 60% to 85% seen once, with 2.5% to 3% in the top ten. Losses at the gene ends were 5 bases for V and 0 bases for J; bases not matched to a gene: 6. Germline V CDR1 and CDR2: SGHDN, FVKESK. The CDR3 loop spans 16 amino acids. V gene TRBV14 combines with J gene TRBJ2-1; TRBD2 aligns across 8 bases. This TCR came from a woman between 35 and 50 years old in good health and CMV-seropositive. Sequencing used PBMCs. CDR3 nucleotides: TGTGCCAGCAGCTTCTTAACTAGCGGCTCCTACAATGAGCAGTTCTTC. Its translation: CASSFLTSGSYNEQFF.